The clone carrying this TCR beta chain was seen just once. This entry comes from a study of OX40 agonist ivuxolimab in advanced cancers. V lost 7 bases, J lost 7 bases, and 14 bases lay in between. The CDR3 is 14 residues long. Per germline, CDR1 SNHLY and CDR2 FYNNEI. Assay used: immunoSEQ multiplex PCR; TCRdb lists only in-frame clones, some missing. The sample holds roughly 60,000 clones, roughly 83% seen once. The specimen comprised CD4+ or CD8+ T cells sorted from blood, sampled in a trial of the OX40 agonist ivuxolimab. The V call is TRBV2, the J call TRBJ1-6; D ambiguous. The clonotype comes from an adult with an advanced solid tumor such as melanoma, head and neck, liver or kidney cancer. CDR3 sequence (DNA): TGTGCCAGCATGGTTCAGGACGGAAATTCACCCCTCCACTTT. It codes for CASMVQDGNSPLHF.